These 14 T cell receptor beta chains share one sample of origin, sequenced in a study of blood T cell repertoires in COVID-19. Generated by immunoSEQ multiplex PCR, the TCRdb table keeps only in-frame clones and is missing some. The table includes around 280,000 clones, approximately 83% detected once. Sequencing was performed on peripheral blood. The receptor set was obtained from a woman aged 25-40 years who had recovered from COVID-19.

To note about this clone: A read error may produce the germline difference seen at one junction end. The rearrangement uses TRBV12-3 or TRBV12-4 and TRBJ2-1, with D tentatively TRBD2 (6 bases). This CDR3 is 13 amino acids long. CDR3 protein: CASRLDGGNEQFF. The CDR3, as DNA: TGTGCCAGCAGGTTAGACGGGGGTAATGAGCAGTTCTTC.

The V and J genes are TRBV27 and TRBJ2-7, with D possibly TRBD1 on 6 matching bases. CDR3 length: 14 residues. Germline V CDR1 and CDR2: MNHEY, SMNVEV (reference sequence). The ends were cut back, 5 bases at V and 2 bases at J, with 13 bases in the middle. This CDR3 is CASSPGQNTYEQYF. The CDR3 DNA is TGTGCCAGCAGTCCAGGACAGAACACCTACGAGCAGTACTTC.

The V call is TRBV27, the J call TRBJ2-3, with 9 bases identical to TRBD2. CDR1 MNHEY and CDR2 SMNVEV come from the germline V gene (reference sequence). CDR3 size: 15 residues. The V and J ends lost 1 base and 4 bases, in that order; junction bases with no gene match: 3. The CDR3 is CASSLLAGVPDTQYF. The CDR3 DNA reads as TGTGCCAGCAGTTTATTAGCGGGAGTTCCAGATACGCAGTATTTT.

The chain links TRBV6-4 to TRBJ1-2; no firm D call. Trimming took off 8 bases at V and 8 bases at J, with 21 bases between the two ends. The CDR3 is 14 amino acids. Germline-derived CDR1 and CDR2 are MRHNA and SNTAGT. In DNA, the CDR3 is TGTGCCAGCTCGCCGGGGAGTAGTTCAGGAGGCTACACCTTC. Residues: CASSPGSSSGGYTF.

This clone has just a few counts. The gene calls are TRBV19 and TRBJ1-5; the match to TRBD1 covers 7 bases. CDR1 is LNHDA and CDR2 is SQIVND in the germline V gene (reference sequence). The CDR3 has 15 amino acids. Unmatched junction bases numbered 5, after V lost 4 bases and J lost 2 bases. CDR3 in amino acids: CASSTTGAGNQPQHF. CDR3 in DNA: TGTGCCAGTAGTACTACAGGGGCCGGCAATCAGCCCCAGCATTTT.

J is TRBJ2-7 and V is TRBV11-2; D unresolved. The CDR3 has 13 residues. V was shortened by 1 base and J by 1 base, with 5 bases between the two germline ends. CDR1 is SGHAT, CDR2 FQNNGV, per germline. DNA of the CDR3: TGTGCCAGCAGCTTAGGGCAGTCCTACGAGCAGTACTTC. Translating gives CASSLGQSYEQYF.

To note about this clone: Other DNA sequences from this sample encode an identical CDR3 as well. The rearrangement links TRBV19 to TRBJ2-5, with 7 bases that match TRBD1. CDR3 length: 14 amino acids. V gave up 3 bases and J gave up 2 bases; unmatched junction bases: 3. The germline V gene has CDR1 LNHDA and CDR2 SQIVND (reference sequence). The CDR3, as DNA: TGTGCCAGTAGTATCCGGGACAGACAAGAGACCCAGTACTTC. Its protein is CASSIRDRQETQYF.

This clone was picked up one time. V and J are TRBV7-9 and TRBJ2-1; 7 bases match TRBD2. The V segment lost 4 bases and the J segment 2 bases; nucleotides outside the gene matches: 5. Germline V lookup: CDR1 SEHNR, CDR2 FQNEAQ (reference sequence). The CDR3 consists of 15 residues. The CDR3 protein is CASSSSGIAYNEQFF. In nucleotides, the CDR3 is TGTGCCAGCAGCTCAAGCGGGATAGCCTACAATGAGCAGTTCTTC.

J is TRBJ1-1 and V is TRBV28, with TRBD1 matching 7 bases. Losses at the gene ends were 1 base for V and 4 bases for J; bases not matched to a gene: 12. Germline lookup yields CDR1 MDHEN and CDR2 SYDVKM. The CDR3 runs to 17 residues. The CDR3 coding sequence is TGTGCCAGCAGTTTATCTCTCGGGGCAGGGGGTGGCACTGAAGCTTTCTTT. It yields the protein CASSLSLGAGGGTEAFF.

The chain employs TRBV6-1 and TRBJ2-1; D gene ambiguous. Germline V gene sequence: CDR1 MNHNS, CDR2 SASEGT. The CDR3 has 13 residues. Trimming stripped 0 bases from V and 6 bases from J, with 6 bases between. CDR3 sequence: CASSEAFPNEQFF. The CDR3 nucleotides are TGTGCCAGCAGTGAAGCCTTCCCCAATGAGCAGTTCTTC.

CDR3 amino acids: CASSFPGGGDNEQFF. DNA of the CDR3: TGTGCCAGCAGCTTCCCGGGAGGAGGGGACAATGAGCAGTTCTTC. The chain joins TRBV5-4 to TRBJ2-1, with 7 bases that match TRBD2. CDR1 and CDR2 (germline): SGHNT, YYREEE (reference sequence). V was clipped by 2 bases and J by 5 bases; unmatched bases: 7. This CDR3 region has 15 residues.

The chain couples TRBV2 to TRBJ1-1; D ambiguous. V was cut by 6 bases and J by 1 base, with 21 bases left in between. CDR3 length: 17 residues. CDR1 is SNHLY and CDR2 is FYNNEI in the germline V gene. The CDR3 sequence is CASSPILINTPNTEAFF. The CDR3 DNA reads TGTGCCAGCAGCCCGATTCTGATTAACACCCCGAACACTGAAGCTTTCTTT.

The V and J genes are TRBV9 and TRBJ2-5; 9 bases agree with TRBD2. V lost 4 bases, J lost 4 bases, and 8 bases stayed unmatched. Germline CDR1 and CDR2: SGDLS and YYNGEE. The CDR3 totals 15 residues. This CDR3 is CASSTNPSGIETQYF. CDR3 in DNA: TGTGCCAGCAGCACCAATCCTAGCGGGATAGAGACCCAGTACTTC.

The J gene is TRBJ2-5, the V gene TRBV7-3, with 10 bases matching TRBD2. V lost 2 bases, J lost 7 bases, and 7 bases stayed unmatched. Germline CDR1 is SGHTA and CDR2 is FQGTGA. The CDR3 has 15 amino acids. CDR3: CASSLASGSGGTQYF. CDR3 sequence (DNA): TGTGCCAGCAGCTTAGCTAGCGGGAGCGGGGGGACCCAGTACTTC.